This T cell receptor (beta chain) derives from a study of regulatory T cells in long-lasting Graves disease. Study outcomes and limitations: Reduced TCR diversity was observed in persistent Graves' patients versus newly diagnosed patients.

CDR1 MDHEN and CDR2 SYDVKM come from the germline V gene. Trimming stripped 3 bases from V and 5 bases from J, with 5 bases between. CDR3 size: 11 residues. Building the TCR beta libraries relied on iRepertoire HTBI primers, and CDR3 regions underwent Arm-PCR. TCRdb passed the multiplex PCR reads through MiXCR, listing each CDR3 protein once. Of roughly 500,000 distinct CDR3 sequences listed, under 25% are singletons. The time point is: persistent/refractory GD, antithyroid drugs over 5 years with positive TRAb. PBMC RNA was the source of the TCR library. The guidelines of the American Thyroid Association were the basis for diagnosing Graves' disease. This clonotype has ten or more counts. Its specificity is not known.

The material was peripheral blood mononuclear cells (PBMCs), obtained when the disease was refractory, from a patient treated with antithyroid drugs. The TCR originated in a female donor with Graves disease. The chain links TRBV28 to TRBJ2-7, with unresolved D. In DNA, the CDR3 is TGTGCCAGCAGTTTGGCCGACGAGCAGTACTTC. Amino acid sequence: CASSLADEQYF. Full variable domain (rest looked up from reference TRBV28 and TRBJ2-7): DVKVTQSSRYLVKRTGEKVFLECVQDMDHENMFWYRQDPGLGLRLIYFSYDVKMKEKGDIPEGYSVSREKKERFSLILESASTNQTSMYLCASSLADEQYFGPGTRLTVT.